These T cell receptor beta chains were read from a single sample in a study of T cell responses to AZD1222 COVID-19 vaccine. TCRdb's copy holds only in-frame clones and misses some; the assay was immunoSEQ multiplex PCR. The top ten clones hold more than 1.3% of a sample with 150,000 to 180,000 clones, roughly 90% of them seen once. The source material was peripheral blood, sampled 28 days after the second AZD1222 dose. Every receptor here comes from an adult who received the AZD1222 COVID-19 vaccine. CDR3s include the opening cysteine and the closing phenylalanine or tryptophan. D genes are given only for firm matches.

>TRBD1|TRBJ1-4|TRBV7-9
TGTGCCAGCAGCTTAGGTTTAGGGGGCTTTGGCGAACTGTTTTTT
CASSLGLGGFGELFF
>NA|TRBJ1-1|TRBV11-1
TGTGCCAGCAGCTTAGGGCTGGGACCCGCTGAAGCTTTCTTT
CASSLGLGPAEAFF
>NA|TRBJ1-2|TRBV5-4
TGTGCCAGCAGACGCCGGGACTTACTTAACTATGGCTACACCTTC
CASRRRDLLNYGYTF
>NA|TRBJ2-7|TRBV25-1
TGTGCCAGCAGTGCGGACAGAAGCTCCTACGAGCAGTACTTC
CASSADRSSYEQYF
>NA|TRBJ1-4|TRBV5-1
TGCGCCAGCAGCCAGGAGGGGGGAGCCACTAATGAAAAACTGTTTTTT
CASSQEGGATNEKLFF
>TRBD1|TRBJ1-1|TRBV6-5
TGTGCCAGCAGGGCTCAGGGGGCTATCGACACTGAAGCTTTCTTT
CASRAQGAIDTEAFF
>TRBD2|TRBJ2-3|TRBV3-1/TRBV3-2
TGTGCCAGCAGCCATGGACTAGCTGGCACAGATACGCAGTATTTT
CASSHGLAGTDTQYF
>NA|TRBJ1-6|TRBV4-2
TGTGCCAGCAGCCAAGTAGACGCCGATAATTCACCCCTCCACTTT
CASSQVDADNSPLHF
>TRBD2|TRBJ2-1|TRBV3-1/TRBV3-2
TGTGCCAGCAGAGCAAAGCGGGAGGGCCCTTACAATGAGCAGTTCTTC
CASRAKREGPYNEQFF
>NA|TRBJ1-2|TRBV5-1
TGCGCCAGCAGCTTGGAGGGGGGCCAGGGTAGGAATGGCTACACCTTC
CASSLEGGQGRNGYTF